Listed below are T cell receptor beta chains from one sample, sequenced in a study of human T cells and chemical hapten exposure. TCRdb reanalysed the RACE reads using MiXCR and keeps one entry per CDR3 protein. The table lists about 98,000 distinct CDR3 sequences, 11% of them singletons. This sample comprised whole blood, obtained in connection with sensitization to the hapten diphenylcyclopropenone (DPC). These receptors all stem from a woman aged 55-69 years with alopecia areata. Some clones in this sample may be carry-over from other donors' samples. Both conserved end residues are part of each CDR3. D genes are given only for firm matches. Rows give clone size only sometimes, using once, few, many, or a class for an expanded clone.

abundance | j_gene | v_gene | d_gene | CDR3nt | CDR3aa
many | TRBJ2-7 | TRBV12-3/TRBV12-4 | - | TGTGCCAGCAGTTTGGGGGTCTCCTACGAGCAGTACTTC | CASSLGVSYEQYF
- | TRBJ2-2 | TRBV7-2 | - | TGTGCCAGCAGAGTACAGGTGGTAGGCACCGGGGAGCTGTTTTTT | CASRVQVVGTGELFF
many | TRBJ2-1 | TRBV6-5 | - | TGTGCCAGCAGTGCCGGGGTTCCGGTCAATGAGCAGTTCTTC | CASSAGVPVNEQFF
many | TRBJ2-5 | TRBV29-1 | - | TGCAGCGTAACCCCCGACCAAAAAGAGACCCAGTACTTC | CSVTPDQKETQYF
- | TRBJ2-5 | TRBV4-2 | TRBD1 | TGTGCCAGCAGCCCAGGACAGGGAGACGTTGAGACCCAGTACTTC | CASSPGQGDVETQYF
many | TRBJ1-4 | TRBV5-4 | - | TGTGCCAGCAGCTTTCGATTGGAGGGAAACGAAAAACTGTTTTTT | CASSFRLEGNEKLFF
many | TRBJ2-5 | TRBV7-6 | - | TGTGCCAGCAGCTTAGAGGTCTCCGCGCCAGAGACCCAGTACTTC | CASSLEVSAPETQYF
- | TRBJ1-5 | TRBV27 | - | TGTGCCAGCAGTTTTTCCAAGAATCAGCCCCAGCATTTT | CASSFSKNQPQHF
- | TRBJ2-3 | TRBV19 | - | TGTGCCAGTACCTCCGGCGGCGCGGGAATCTCGCGTACGCAGTATTTT | CASTSGGAGISRTQYF
many | TRBJ1-6 | TRBV3-1 | TRBD1 | TGTGCCAGCAGCCAAGATTCAGGGGGCTGGTCACCCCTCCACTTT | CASSQDSGGWSPLHF
- | TRBJ2-1 | TRBV11-2 | - | TGTGCCAGCAGCTACTCAAACAATGAGCAGTTCTTC | CASSYSNNEQFF
many | TRBJ2-7 | TRBV4-2 | TRBD1 | TGTGCCAGCAGCCACCGGACAGGGGGCAACGAGCAGTACTTC | CASSHRTGGNEQYF
many | TRBJ1-2 | TRBV27 | - | TGTGCCAGCAGACCTGGACGAGGGGCGATCAATGGCTACACCTTC | CASRPGRGAINGYTF
- | TRBJ1-3 | TRBV2 | - | TGTGCCAGCACCGGGACCTTCGCTGGAAACACCATATATTTT | CASTGTFAGNTIYF
few | TRBJ1-1 | TRBV20-1 | TRBD1 | TGCAGTGCTAGAGTGTACGACAGGGGGCCGACTGAAGCTTTCTTT | CSARVYDRGPTEAFF
many | TRBJ2-7 | TRBV5-1 | TRBD1 | TGCGCCAGCAGCTTATCCCCGGGACAGTACGGGCTCGAGCAGTACTTC | CASSLSPGQYGLEQYF
many | TRBJ2-1 | TRBV9 | TRBD1 | TGTGCCAGCAGCGTAGGACAGGGATCTTACAATGAGCAGTTCTTC | CASSVGQGSYNEQFF
- | TRBJ1-1 | TRBV12-3/TRBV12-4 | TRBD1 | TGTGCCAGCAGTGTCCAACAGGGGACTGAAGCTTTCTTT | CASSVQQGTEAFF
- | TRBJ2-3 | TRBV6-6 | TRBD1 | TGTGCCAGCAGTTACTCCCGAAGGACAGGGATCACAGATACGCAGTATTTT | CASSYSRRTGITDTQYF
- | TRBJ2-1 | TRBV5-5 | - | TGTGCCAGCAGCTTGGCCTGGGCCCTCAGCTCCTACAATGAGCAGTTCTTC | CASSLAWALSSYNEQFF
- | TRBJ2-1 | TRBV12-3/TRBV12-4 | - | TGTGCCAGCAGTTTCCCAGGGTTATGGGAGCAGTTCTTC | CASSFPGLWEQFF
many | TRBJ1-6 | TRBV5-4 | TRBD1 | TGTGCCAGCAGCACGGGGACAGGGCTCCTCCACTTT | CASSTGTGLLHF
few | TRBJ2-4 | TRBV29-1 | - | TGCAGCGTTGGGTGGAGCAACATTCAGTACTTC | CSVGWSNIQYF
many | TRBJ1-1 | TRBV12-3/TRBV12-4 | TRBD1 | TGTGCCAGCAGTTTAGGGCCCGGACAGGGACTTTTGGTGAACACTGAAGCTTTCTTT | CASSLGPGQGLLVNTEAFF
many | TRBJ2-1 | TRBV19 | - | TGTGCCAGTAGTAAACCTCTTCCCACCTACAATGAGCAGTTCTTC | CASSKPLPTYNEQFF
many | TRBJ1-2 | TRBV3-1 | - | TGTGCCAGCAGCCCGCAAGACAGGAACTATGGCTACACCTTC | CASSPQDRNYGYTF
- | TRBJ2-3 | TRBV7-9 | - | TGTGCCAGCAGCTTAGGCGTCATTCCTAGCACAGATACGCAGTATTTT | CASSLGVIPSTDTQYF
many | TRBJ1-1 | TRBV27 | TRBD1 | TGTGCCAGCAGTGGGGGCTCTACAGGGGACACTGAAGCTTTCTTT | CASSGGSTGDTEAFF
many | TRBJ1-2 | TRBV9 | - | TGTGCCAGCAGCGTAATCTCCAGAGTTCCTTCATCCTATGGCTACACCTTC | CASSVISRVPSSYGYTF
- | TRBJ2-5 | TRBV12-3/TRBV12-4 | TRBD2 | TGTGCCAGCATACTAGCGGGGGGGTTGGAGACCCAGTACTTC | CASILAGGLETQYF
few | TRBJ1-3 | TRBV27 | - | TGTGCCAGCAGTTTAGGACACTCTGGAAACACCATATATTTT | CASSLGHSGNTIYF
few | TRBJ2-5 | TRBV2 | - | TGTGCCAGCAGTTTTTTCGCACAGGTTTTGGAAGAGACCCAGTACTTC | CASSFFAQVLEETQYF
- | TRBJ2-2 | TRBV14 | - | TGTGCCAGCAGCCAAGGGCCGATTTTAAGAGAGCTGTTTTTT | CASSQGPILRELFF
few | TRBJ2-5 | TRBV20-1 | TRBD2 | TGCAGTGCTAGAGATAGGATAGCGGGGGCATACCAAGAGACCCAGTACTTC | CSARDRIAGAYQETQYF
- | TRBJ2-1 | TRBV14 | - | TGTGCCAGCAGCCCCCAGAAGTCCCTCTCCTACAATGAGCAGTTCTTC | CASSPQKSLSYNEQFF